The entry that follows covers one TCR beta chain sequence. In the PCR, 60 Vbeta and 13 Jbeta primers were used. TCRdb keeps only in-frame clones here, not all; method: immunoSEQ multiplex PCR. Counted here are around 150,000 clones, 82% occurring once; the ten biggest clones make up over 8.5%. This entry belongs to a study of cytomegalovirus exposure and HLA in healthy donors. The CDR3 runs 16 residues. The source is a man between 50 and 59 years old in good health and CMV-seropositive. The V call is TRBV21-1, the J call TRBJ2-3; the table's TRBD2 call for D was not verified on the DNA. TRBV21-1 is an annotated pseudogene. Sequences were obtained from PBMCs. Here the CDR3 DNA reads TGTGCCAGCAGCAAAGTTGATAACGGGAGAGCAGATACGCAGTATTTT. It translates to CASSKVDNGRADTQYF.